The sequence of this TCR beta chain was determined in a study of cytomegalovirus exposure and HLA in healthy donors. The PCR made use of 60 Vbeta and 13 Jbeta primers. TCRdb's copy holds only in-frame clones and misses some; the assay was immunoSEQ multiplex PCR. The sample includes around 150,000 clones, around 80% of them seen just once. The CDR3 sequence is 15 residues long. J gave up 5 bases and V 1 base, and 6 bases lay outside the gene matches. Germline-derived CDR1 and CDR2 are LGHNA and YNFKEQ. Points on this clone: Its matching antigen is unknown.

Study-level findings and limits: Later on, an analysis showed TCR association rates differing by HLA locus, with DRB1 the most and HLA-C the fewest. Presence/absence analysis assumed near-uniform sequencing depth across donors. The authors considered a cluster of highly shared sequence variants likely to be a sequencing artifact. Later analysis indicated greater clonal expansion among HLA-associated TCR beta chains than among equally common other chains.

The genes are TRBV4-2 and TRBJ2-7; TRBD2 aligns across 9 bases. This clonotype originated in a man between 25 and 39 years old in good health. The sample comprised PBMCs. The CDR3 DNA is TGTGCCAGCAGCCAAGGACTAGCGGTACAGAACGAGCAGTACTTC. This gives the protein CASSQGLAVQNEQYF.